This record covers a single TCR beta chain. Its antigen remains unknown. The sample is drawn from a study of T cell responses to AZD1222 COVID-19 vaccine. Across the study: Pooling covered second doses at about 4 or about 12 weeks. Study-wide results and caveats: Mostly white British, mostly female donors; authors suggested clonal diversity may be underestimated. It was only after the peak T cell response that any repertoires were sampled. Along spike, vaccine-associated CD4 TCRs were found throughout, with dominance at 160-218 and 743-854.

Unmatched junction bases numbered 12, after V lost 8 bases and J lost 6 bases. This CDR3 spans 15 amino acids. Germline CDR1 is KGHDR and CDR2 is SFDVKD. Profiling relied on immunoSEQ multiplex PCR, and the TCRdb table lists in-frame clones only, not all of them. The data contain about 210,000 clones, approximately 92% of them singletons. The TCR originated in an adult in good health. The chain recombines TRBV24-1 with TRBJ2-1; 7 bases agree with TRBD2. The specimen was peripheral blood, collected on day 0 of AZD1222 vaccination. Here the CDR3 reads CATIPPFWGGNEQFF. CDR3 nucleotides: TGTGCCACCATCCCGCCCTTCTGGGGGGGCAATGAGCAGTTCTTC.